This T cell receptor (beta chain) is from a study of CD8+CD57+ T cells in acquired aplastic anemia. Study context: Sorted CD4+ and CD8+ cells gave a mean 3.2 ug DNA, range about 0.2 to 27.4 ug. Study-wide results and caveats: Researchers report that around 31 CD8+ CDR3 sequences appeared in both patients and controls.

CDR3 size: 16 residues. CDR1 ENHRY and CDR2 SYGVKD come from the germline V gene. V gave up 3 bases and J gave up 4 bases, with 18 bases separating them. Patients who underwent sequencing had shown CD8+CD57+ cell expansion by flow cytometry. Profiling of TCR beta VDJ combinations and CDR3 sequences used genomic DNA as template. TCRdb passed the reads through MiXCR, listing each CDR3 protein once. Here the sample spans approximately 300,000 distinct CDR3 sequences, 50% to 65% being singletons. With regard to this clonotype: Its specificity is unknown.

This receptor was obtained from a human donor with aplastic anemia. The gene calls are TRBV10-3 and TRBJ2-5; D might be TRBD2 (6 bases). Sequenced material: sorted CD4+, CD8+, or CD8+CD57+ T cells (not recorded which) from PBMCs. Written as DNA, the CDR3 is TGTGCCATCAGTGAAGGGACTCCGAGAACGTCAGAGACCCAGTACTTC. This translates into CAISEGTPRTSETQYF.